This T cell receptor (beta chain) was retrieved from a study of response to subunit inactivated influenza vaccine. Of note for this clonotype: No antigen is known for it.

Study outcomes and limitations: Authors proposed each seasonal influenza vaccination draws in few new T cells.

Germline V gene lookup returns CDR1 LGHDT and CDR2 YNNKEL (reference sequence). The CDR3 is made up of 16 amino acids. V lost 1 base and J 2 bases, leaving 12 bases between the germline ends. TCRdb ran MiXCR on the RT-PCR reads and lists one entry per CDR3 protein. Of roughly 160,000 distinct CDR3 sequences in the sample, about 11% were seen once. This TCR derives from a man aged 50-75 years who received an inactivated influenza vaccine. The input for sequencing was CD8+ T cells sorted from PBMCs, taken roughly 24 months after vaccination. The gene calls are TRBV3-1 and TRBJ2-1; D may be TRBD1 (6 bases). The CDR3 loop is CASSQGQGWTYNEQFF. The CDR3 DNA reads as TGTGCCAGCAGCCAAGGGCAGGGGTGGACCTACAATGAGCAGTTCTTC.